The source of this TCR beta chain is a study of blood T cell repertoires in COVID-19. Study as a whole: Collection of acute and convalescent COVID-19 samples took place in the United States, Italy and Spain. Nucleic acid was either cDNA or gDNA, and it came from T cells, B-cell-depleted T cells, or PBMCs.

The CDR3 runs 15 residues. V lost 1 base to trimming and J lost 7 bases, with 11 bases between them. Germline CDR1 is LNHDA and CDR2 is SQIVND (reference sequence). TCRdb keeps only in-frame clones here, not all; method: immunoSEQ multiplex PCR. The sample includes some 180,000 clones, just under 85% of them seen just once. The chain combines TRBV19 with TRBJ1-6, with D perhaps TRBD1 (5 bases). The receptor comes from an elderly woman with COVID-19, enrolled during active disease. The material sequenced was peripheral blood. The CDR3 bases are TGTGCCAGTAGTATAGGCGGGACTTTAAATTCACCCCTCCACTTT. Translating it yields CASSIGGTLNSPLHF.